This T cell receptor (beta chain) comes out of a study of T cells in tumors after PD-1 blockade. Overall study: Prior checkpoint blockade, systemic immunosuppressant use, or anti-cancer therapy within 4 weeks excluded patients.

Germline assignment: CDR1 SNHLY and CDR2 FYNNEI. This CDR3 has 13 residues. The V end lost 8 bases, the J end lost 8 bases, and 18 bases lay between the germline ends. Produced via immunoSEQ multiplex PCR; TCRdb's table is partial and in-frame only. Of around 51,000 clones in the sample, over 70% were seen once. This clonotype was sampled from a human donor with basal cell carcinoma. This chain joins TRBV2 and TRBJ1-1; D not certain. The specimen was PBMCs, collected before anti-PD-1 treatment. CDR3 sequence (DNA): TGTGCCAGCGGGGATAGTCAGGTTCGGGAAGCTTTCTTT. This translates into CASGDSQVREAFF.